This is a list of T cell receptor beta chains from one sample in a study of blood T cell repertoires in COVID-19. Method: immunoSEQ multiplex PCR; TCRdb's copy keeps in-frame clones and lacks some. The sample carries 300,000 to 350,000 clones, roughly nine tenths recorded once. Material for sequencing was PBMCs or T cells enriched from blood (not recorded which). Receptors originate from a woman in her 30s who had recovered from COVID-19. Each CDR3 is given with its conserved first and last residue. The D gene is left open where the match is weak. Clone sizes are given selectively: once, few, many, or a class where the clone is expanded.

j_gene: TRBJ2-5; d_gene: TRBD2; abundance: .; v_gene: TRBV5-1; CDR3nt: TGCGCCAGCAGCTTGGAACCGCTCGGGACTAGCTGGGAGACCCAGTACTTC; CDR3aa: CASSLEPLGTSWETQYF
j_gene: TRBJ2-2; d_gene: TRBD2; abundance: few; v_gene: TRBV5-1; CDR3nt: TGCGCCAGCCGCCTATTAGCGGGGGAAACCGGGGAGCTGTTTTTT; CDR3aa: CASRLLAGETGELFF
j_gene: TRBJ2-7; d_gene: .; abundance: once; v_gene: TRBV21-1; CDR3nt: TGTGCCAGCAGCCCCACCGCCGAAGGAGCTGCCGGGGGCTCCTACGAGCAGTACTTC; CDR3aa: CASSPTAEGAAGGSYEQYF
j_gene: TRBJ2-5; d_gene: .; abundance: once; v_gene: TRBV3-1/TRBV3-2; CDR3nt: TGTGCCAGCAGCCAAGATTACAGGGTCCTAGAAGAGACCCAGTACTTC; CDR3aa: CASSQDYRVLEETQYF
j_gene: TRBJ1-4; d_gene: TRBD1; abundance: .; v_gene: TRBV2; CDR3nt: TGTGCCAGCTGCGGGACAGGGGAAAATGAAATTGAAAAACTGTTTTTT; CDR3aa: CASCGTGENEIEKLFF
j_gene: TRBJ1-1; d_gene: .; abundance: .; v_gene: TRBV6-4; CDR3nt: TGTGCCAGCAGCGTTGACAGGAACACTGAAGCTTTCTTT; CDR3aa: CASSVDRNTEAFF
j_gene: TRBJ1-6; d_gene: .; abundance: .; v_gene: TRBV6-5; CDR3nt: TGTGCCAGCAGTTACGACGGTGGCAGCGAGACACCCCTCCACTTT; CDR3aa: CASSYDGGSETPLHF
j_gene: TRBJ1-6; d_gene: .; abundance: .; v_gene: TRBV29-1; CDR3nt: TGCAGCGCCCGGACTGACTATAATTCACCCCTCCACTTT; CDR3aa: CSARTDYNSPLHF
j_gene: TRBJ2-7; d_gene: .; abundance: .; v_gene: TRBV6-5; CDR3nt: TGTGCCAGCAGTTACTCCGGTCGACAGTACTTC; CDR3aa: CASSYSGRQYF
j_gene: TRBJ2-7; d_gene: TRBD1; abundance: .; v_gene: TRBV7-8; CDR3nt: TGTGCCAGCAGCCCGGACAGGGTAACCTACGAGCAGTACTTC; CDR3aa: CASSPDRVTYEQYF
j_gene: TRBJ1-2; d_gene: .; abundance: .; v_gene: TRBV30; CDR3nt: TGTGCCTGGACAGGCCGTCACGGGAAAGGCTACACCTTC; CDR3aa: CAWTGRHGKGYTF
j_gene: TRBJ1-4; d_gene: TRBD1; abundance: .; v_gene: TRBV7-9; CDR3nt: TGTGCCAGCAGCCTATGGACAGGGGATAATGAAAAACTGTTTTTT; CDR3aa: CASSLWTGDNEKLFF
j_gene: TRBJ2-3; d_gene: TRBD1; abundance: .; v_gene: TRBV6-2/TRBV6-3; CDR3nt: TGTGCCAGCAGCAGTTCGGGACAGGGGACATACACAGATACGCAGTATTTT; CDR3aa: CASSSSGQGTYTDTQYF
j_gene: TRBJ2-3; d_gene: .; abundance: .; v_gene: TRBV12-3/TRBV12-4; CDR3nt: TGTGCCAGCAACCTAGGAGGCTCCCATACGCAGTATTTT; CDR3aa: CASNLGGSHTQYF
j_gene: TRBJ1-3; d_gene: .; abundance: .; v_gene: TRBV6-5; CDR3nt: TGTGCCAGCAGTTCCCACAGGGTAGACGGAAACACCATATATTTT; CDR3aa: CASSSHRVDGNTIYF
j_gene: TRBJ2-2; d_gene: TRBD1; abundance: .; v_gene: TRBV19; CDR3nt: TGTGCCAGTAGTATAGGGTGGGAACAGGGGGACACCGGGGAGCTGTTTTTT; CDR3aa: CASSIGWEQGDTGELFF
j_gene: TRBJ2-7; d_gene: .; abundance: .; v_gene: TRBV5-6; CDR3nt: TGTGCCAGCAGCATCGGACAGACTATATACGAGCAGTACTTC; CDR3aa: CASSIGQTIYEQYF
j_gene: TRBJ2-5; d_gene: .; abundance: .; v_gene: TRBV19; CDR3nt: TGTGCCAGTAGTGCAACCTCTCAGGAGACCCAGTACTTC; CDR3aa: CASSATSQETQYF
j_gene: TRBJ1-4; d_gene: .; abundance: .; v_gene: TRBV30; CDR3nt: TGTGCCTGGAGCCTAGGTGAAAAACTGTTTTTT; CDR3aa: CAWSLGEKLFF
j_gene: TRBJ1-2; d_gene: .; abundance: .; v_gene: TRBV3-1/TRBV3-2; CDR3nt: TGTGCCAGCAGCCAAGATTTGCAGGGAGGCTATGGCTACACCTTC; CDR3aa: CASSQDLQGGYGYTF
j_gene: TRBJ1-5; d_gene: .; abundance: .; v_gene: TRBV30; CDR3nt: TGTGCCTGGAGTGGGCAGTATAGCAATCAGCCCCAGCATTTT; CDR3aa: CAWSGQYSNQPQHF
j_gene: TRBJ1-2; d_gene: .; abundance: .; v_gene: TRBV19; CDR3nt: TGTGCCAGTAGCCTCGGACCAATCGAGGGCTATGGCTACACCTTC; CDR3aa: CASSLGPIEGYGYTF
j_gene: TRBJ1-5; d_gene: TRBD1; abundance: .; v_gene: TRBV7-8; CDR3nt: TGTGCCAGCAGATTAGACAGGGGTAGCAATCAGCCCCAGCATTTT; CDR3aa: CASRLDRGSNQPQHF
j_gene: TRBJ1-3; d_gene: TRBD1; abundance: .; v_gene: TRBV28; CDR3nt: TGTGCCACCGTGACAGGGAACCCTGGAAACACCATATATTTT; CDR3aa: CATVTGNPGNTIYF
j_gene: TRBJ1-3; d_gene: .; abundance: .; v_gene: TRBV24-1; CDR3nt: TGTGCCACCAGTGATGCGGGGCCAGGAAACACCATATATTTT; CDR3aa: CATSDAGPGNTIYF
j_gene: TRBJ1-2; d_gene: TRBD1; abundance: .; v_gene: TRBV29-1; CDR3nt: TGCAGCGTTGAAAGCTGGGACAGGGGAAAATATGGCTACACCTTC; CDR3aa: CSVESWDRGKYGYTF
j_gene: TRBJ1-5; d_gene: .; abundance: .; v_gene: TRBV27; CDR3nt: TGTGCCAGCAGCCCAGGACAGAGTAGGCCCCAGCATTTT; CDR3aa: CASSPGQSRPQHF
j_gene: TRBJ1-3; d_gene: .; abundance: .; v_gene: TRBV4-1; CDR3nt: TGCGCCAGCAGCCAAGTCTTGGCAGGAGGAAACACCATATATTTT; CDR3aa: CASSQVLAGGNTIYF
j_gene: TRBJ1-3; d_gene: .; abundance: .; v_gene: TRBV27; CDR3nt: TGTGCCAGCAGTTCCCGACAAGGCTTCTCTGGAAACACCATATATTTT; CDR3aa: CASSSRQGFSGNTIYF
j_gene: TRBJ2-3; d_gene: TRBD2; abundance: few; v_gene: TRBV15; CDR3nt: TGTGCCACCAGCAGAGCGGCGACTAGCGGGGGGGTAGCCACAGATACGCAGTATTTT; CDR3aa: CATSRAATSGGVATDTQYF
j_gene: TRBJ2-7; d_gene: .; abundance: once; v_gene: TRBV6-5; CDR3nt: TGTGCCAGCAGTTACTCCCCCGGACAGTCATTCTACGAGCAGTACTTC; CDR3aa: CASSYSPGQSFYEQYF
j_gene: TRBJ1-2; d_gene: TRBD1; abundance: .; v_gene: TRBV15; CDR3nt: TGTGCCACCAGCCCGCGACAGGGGCGTCGTGGCTACACCTTC; CDR3aa: CATSPRQGRRGYTF
j_gene: TRBJ2-7; d_gene: .; abundance: .; v_gene: TRBV28; CDR3nt: TGTGCCACGGGGTCGACAGGCCCCTACGAGCAGTACTTC; CDR3aa: CATGSTGPYEQYF
j_gene: TRBJ1-5; d_gene: .; abundance: .; v_gene: TRBV7-2; CDR3nt: TGTGCCAGCAGCCAGGCCAGTAATCAGCCCCAGCATTTT; CDR3aa: CASSQASNQPQHF
j_gene: TRBJ1-5; d_gene: .; abundance: .; v_gene: TRBV6-1; CDR3nt: TGTGCCAGCAGTGAATACCCCCCCCGCCAGGGCCCTAATCAGCCCCAGCATTTT; CDR3aa: CASSEYPPRQGPNQPQHF
j_gene: TRBJ1-1; d_gene: .; abundance: .; v_gene: TRBV24-1; CDR3nt: TGTGCCACCAGTGATTCGGCAGCCGGGACATTGATCACTGAAGCTTTCTTT; CDR3aa: CATSDSAAGTLITEAFF
j_gene: TRBJ2-1; d_gene: .; abundance: .; v_gene: TRBV11-2; CDR3nt: TGTGCCAGCAGCTCTCGTGCCGGGGGATACAATGAGCAGTTCTTC; CDR3aa: CASSSRAGGYNEQFF
j_gene: TRBJ2-7; d_gene: .; abundance: .; v_gene: TRBV27; CDR3nt: TGTGCCAGCAGTTTATCGGGCAGGGAAGGAGAGTACTTC; CDR3aa: CASSLSGREGEYF
j_gene: TRBJ2-7; d_gene: TRBD1; abundance: .; v_gene: TRBV7-9; CDR3nt: TGTGCCAGCCGTGGGAACAGGGGAAAAGACACCTACGAGCAGTACTTC; CDR3aa: CASRGNRGKDTYEQYF
j_gene: TRBJ1-5; d_gene: .; abundance: .; v_gene: TRBV28; CDR3nt: TGTGCCAGCAGTCCCAGGGGACCCCAGCATTTT; CDR3aa: CASSPRGPQHF
j_gene: TRBJ2-2; d_gene: TRBD2; abundance: .; v_gene: TRBV19; CDR3nt: TGTGCCAGTAGTATCCCCCAGCTAGCGGCGAACACCGGGGAGCTGTTTTTT; CDR3aa: CASSIPQLAANTGELFF
j_gene: TRBJ2-1; d_gene: TRBD1; abundance: .; v_gene: TRBV7-9; CDR3nt: TGTGCCAGCAGCTACGGACAGGCTAGCTCCTACAATGAGCAGTTCTTC; CDR3aa: CASSYGQASSYNEQFF
j_gene: TRBJ2-1; d_gene: .; abundance: .; v_gene: TRBV3-1/TRBV3-2; CDR3nt: TGTGCCAGCAGCCAACGAGGGAACCAGTTCTTC; CDR3aa: CASSQRGNQFF
j_gene: TRBJ2-2; d_gene: .; abundance: once; v_gene: TRBV6-5; CDR3nt: TGTGCCAGCACTACCACCGGGGAGCTGTTTTTT; CDR3aa: CASTTTGELFF
j_gene: TRBJ2-5; d_gene: .; abundance: .; v_gene: TRBV5-4; CDR3nt: TGTGCCAGCAGCTTGCGGACTCGGGAGACCCAGTACTTC; CDR3aa: CASSLRTRETQYF
j_gene: TRBJ2-2; d_gene: TRBD1; abundance: .; v_gene: TRBV6-2/TRBV6-3; CDR3nt: TGTGCCAGCAGTTACTTTGGGACAGAAGATTACACCGGGGAGCTGTTTTTT; CDR3aa: CASSYFGTEDYTGELFF
j_gene: TRBJ2-1; d_gene: TRBD1; abundance: .; v_gene: TRBV28; CDR3nt: TGTGCCAGCAGTAGAGGGTTCGGACAGGGGGAGAATGAGCAGTTCTTC; CDR3aa: CASSRGFGQGENEQFF
j_gene: TRBJ1-5; d_gene: .; abundance: once; v_gene: TRBV2; CDR3nt: TGTGCCACCCCCTACCGGCACAGGGACCGAATTAGCAATCAGCCCCAGCATTTT; CDR3aa: CATPYRHRDRISNQPQHF